This is a list of T cell receptor beta chains from one sample in a study of T cell changes during pregnancy in multiple sclerosis. Data came from immunoSEQ multiplex PCR; TCRdb stores just in-frame clones and leaves some out. The sample records about 51,000 clones, almost 95% being singletons. This specimen was CD4+ T cells from peripheral blood mononuclear cells, taken in the third trimester of pregnancy. All receptors derive from a female donor with multiple sclerosis, enrolled in a pregnancy study. Each CDR3 is given with its conserved first and last residue. A D gene is named only where the DNA matches it firmly. A row's size may be missing; if present it is once, few, many or a size class.

J: TRBJ2-1; D: .; size: .; V: TRBV11-1; CDR3: CASNFEESLSNEQFF; DNA: TGTGCCAGCAACTTTGAAGAGAGTCTTTCCAATGAGCAGTTCTTC
J: TRBJ1-1; D: TRBD1; size: .; V: TRBV28; CDR3: CASSLRQGARTEAFF; DNA: TGTGCCAGCAGTTTAAGGCAGGGGGCACGAACTGAAGCTTTCTTT
J: TRBJ2-3; D: TRBD2; size: .; V: TRBV10-3; CDR3: CAISQPGLGSDTQYF; DNA: TGTGCCATCAGTCAACCGGGACTAGGTTCAGATACGCAGTATTTT
J: TRBJ1-2; D: .; size: .; V: TRBV18; CDR3: CASSPSSQGYGYTF; DNA: TGTGCCAGCTCACCAAGCTCACAGGGCTATGGCTACACCTTC
J: TRBJ2-7; D: TRBD1; size: .; V: TRBV7-8; CDR3: CASSWKPPGQGYEQYF; DNA: TGTGCCAGCAGCTGGAAGCCGCCGGGACAGGGGTACGAGCAGTACTTC
J: TRBJ1-1; D: .; size: .; V: TRBV29-1; CDR3: CSVIPGGVGTEAFF; DNA: TGCAGCGTTATCCCGGGGGGCGTCGGCACTGAAGCTTTCTTT
J: TRBJ1-5; D: .; size: .; V: TRBV6-1; CDR3: CASSEPGGSNQPQHF; DNA: TGTGCCAGCAGTGAGCCGGGTGGAAGCAATCAGCCCCAGCATTTT
J: TRBJ2-3; D: TRBD2; size: .; V: TRBV2; CDR3: CASTALAEPSTDTQYF; DNA: TGTGCCAGCACAGCTCTAGCGGAGCCTAGCACAGATACGCAGTATTTT
J: TRBJ2-3; D: .; size: .; V: TRBV11-1; CDR3: CASSLGTGALTDTQYF; DNA: TGTGCCAGCAGCTTAGGTACGGGAGCCCTTACAGATACGCAGTATTTT
J: TRBJ2-3; D: .; size: once; V: TRBV5-1; CDR3: CASSLELSLGRADTQYF; DNA: TGCGCCAGCAGCTTGGAACTGTCCCTGGGGCGCGCGGATACGCAGTATTTT
J: TRBJ1-2; D: .; size: .; V: TRBV28; CDR3: CASSDGGDGSYTF; DNA: TGTGCCAGCAGCGATGGGGGGGACGGGAGCTACACCTTC
J: TRBJ2-7; D: TRBD2; size: .; V: TRBV29-1; CDR3: CSVKWGTSGYYEQYF; DNA: TGCAGCGTCAAGTGGGGGACTAGCGGATACTACGAGCAGTACTTC
J: TRBJ2-2; D: .; size: .; V: TRBV5-1; CDR3: CASSLDPRGTGELFF; DNA: TGCGCCAGCAGCTTGGACCCCCGCGGGACCGGGGAGCTGTTTTTT
J: TRBJ2-3; D: .; size: .; V: TRBV15; CDR3: CATSRDQIVRSDTQYF; DNA: TGTGCCACCAGCAGAGATCAAATAGTCAGGTCAGATACGCAGTATTTT
J: TRBJ1-4; D: .; size: .; V: TRBV6-6; CDR3: CASSSSDSNEKLFF; DNA: .
J: TRBJ2-2; D: TRBD1; size: .; V: TRBV5-1; CDR3: CASAEQGESGELFF; DNA: TGCGCCAGCGCGGAACAGGGGGAAAGCGGGGAGCTGTTTTTT
J: TRBJ2-7; D: TRBD1; size: .; V: TRBV6-1; CDR3: CASSEYWTGSFSYEQYF; DNA: TGTGCCAGCAGTGAATATTGGACAGGGAGCTTCTCCTACGAGCAGTACTTC
J: TRBJ2-5; D: TRBD2; size: .; V: TRBV7-8; CDR3: CASSLAPLAGGPGQETQYF; DNA: TGTGCCAGCAGCTTAGCTCCGCTAGCGGGAGGGCCGGGACAAGAGACCCAGTACTTC
J: TRBJ1-4; D: .; size: .; V: TRBV28; CDR3: CAISGNEKLFF; DNA: TGTGCCATCTCGGGTAATGAAAAACTGTTTTTT
J: TRBJ2-7; D: .; size: .; V: TRBV10-3; CDR3: CAIRAGPYEQYF; DNA: TGTGCCATCAGGGCAGGGCCCTACGAGCAGTACTTC
J: TRBJ2-1; D: .; size: .; V: TRBV5-1; CDR3: CASSFIASGEQFF; DNA: TGCGCCAGCAGCTTTATAGCGAGTGGCGAGCAGTTCTTC
J: TRBJ1-5; D: TRBD1; size: once; V: TRBV7-8; CDR3: CASSRDRGAQPQHF; DNA: TGTGCCAGCAGCCGTGACAGGGGAGCTCAGCCCCAGCATTTT
J: TRBJ2-2; D: .; size: .; V: TRBV2; CDR3: CASSAQRYTGELFF; DNA: TGTGCCAGCAGTGCGCAACGGTACACCGGGGAGCTGTTTTTT
J: TRBJ1-2; D: TRBD1; size: .; V: TRBV5-6; CDR3: CASSLGGQGFNYGYTF; DNA: TGTGCCAGCAGCTTGGGGGGACAGGGATTTAACTATGGCTACACCTTC
J: TRBJ2-7; D: TRBD1; size: .; V: TRBV29-1; CDR3: CSVGGQGQYEQYF; DNA: TGCAGCGTTGGTGGACAGGGGCAGTACGAGCAGTACTTC
J: TRBJ1-4; D: TRBD1; size: .; V: TRBV6-6; CDR3: CASRNTGGAGEKLFF; DNA: TGTGCCAGCAGGAACACAGGGGGCGCGGGGGAAAAACTGTTTTTT
J: TRBJ2-1; D: TRBD2; size: .; V: TRBV6-4; CDR3: CASSPASGRYNEQFF; DNA: TGTGCCAGCAGTCCCGCTAGCGGGAGGTACAATGAGCAGTTCTTC
J: TRBJ2-1; D: TRBD2; size: .; V: TRBV27; CDR3: CASSFWATGGLAGGGEQFF; DNA: TGTGCCAGCAGTTTTTGGGCGACAGGGGGATTAGCGGGAGGGGGTGAGCAGTTCTTC
J: TRBJ1-5; D: .; size: .; V: TRBV2; CDR3: CASRRNRESHQPQHF; DNA: TGTGCCAGCAGGAGAAACAGGGAGAGTCATCAGCCCCAGCATTTT
J: TRBJ2-7; D: TRBD1; size: .; V: TRBV11-2; CDR3: CASSATGTGNEQYF; DNA: TGTGCCAGCAGCGCGACCGGGACAGGGAACGAGCAGTACTTC
J: TRBJ2-5; D: .; size: .; V: TRBV15; CDR3: CATSRDLGNRQETQYF; DNA: TGTGCCACCAGCAGAGATTTAGGTAACAGACAAGAGACCCAGTACTTC
J: TRBJ1-3; D: .; size: .; V: TRBV28; CDR3: CASSFTRQQGPRNTIYF; DNA: TGTGCCAGCAGTTTCACTCGTCAACAGGGCCCTAGAAACACCATATATTTT
J: TRBJ1-5; D: TRBD1; size: .; V: TRBV7-2; CDR3: CASSLVGTGESNQPQHF; DNA: TGTGCCAGCAGCTTAGTTGGGACAGGGGAGAGCAATCAGCCCCAGCATTTT
J: TRBJ2-5; D: TRBD2; size: .; V: TRBV7-2; CDR3: CASSLVSSGRAGKTQYF; DNA: TGTGCCAGCAGCTTAGTTAGCAGCGGGAGGGCCGGGAAGACCCAGTACTTC
J: TRBJ2-7; D: .; size: .; V: TRBV25-1; CDR3: CASRQGDEQYF; DNA: TGTGCCAGCAGGCAGGGTGACGAGCAGTACTTC
J: TRBJ2-7; D: TRBD1; size: .; V: TRBV29-1; CDR3: CSVTGEAYEQYF; DNA: TGCAGCGTGACAGGGGAGGCCTACGAGCAGTACTTC
J: TRBJ1-1; D: .; size: .; V: TRBV19; CDR3: CASRTGFDPDTEAFF; DNA: TGTGCCAGTAGAACAGGGTTCGACCCCGACACTGAAGCTTTCTTT
J: TRBJ1-5; D: .; size: .; V: TRBV19; CDR3: CASATSRGNNQPQHF; DNA: TGTGCCAGTGCCACTTCACGGGGAAACAATCAGCCCCAGCATTTT
J: TRBJ2-7; D: TRBD2; size: .; V: TRBV29-1; CDR3: CSVTRTSGSEIEQYF; DNA: TGCAGCGTCACTCGGACTAGCGGGAGCGAGATCGAGCAGTACTTC
J: TRBJ1-5; D: .; size: .; V: TRBV6-4; CDR3: CASSDSDSRAINPQHF; DNA: TGTGCCAGCAGTGACTCGGACAGTCGGGCCATCAATCCCCAGCATTTT
J: TRBJ1-5; D: .; size: .; V: TRBV2; CDR3: CASSTRSSNQPQHF; DNA: TGTGCCAGCAGTACCCGGTCGAGCAATCAGCCCCAGCATTTT
J: TRBJ2-3; D: TRBD2; size: once; V: TRBV30; CDR3: CAWSSGLAGLDTQYF; DNA: TGTGCCTGGAGTTCAGGACTAGCGGGATTGGATACGCAGTATTTT
J: TRBJ2-1; D: .; size: .; V: TRBV7-2; CDR3: CASSSTGLVRQFF; DNA: TGTGCCAGCAGCTCGACAGGTCTTGTTCGGCAGTTCTTC
J: TRBJ2-1; D: TRBD2; size: once; V: TRBV19; CDR3: CASRSSGRDYNEQFF; DNA: TGTGCCAGTAGGTCGAGCGGGAGGGATTACAATGAGCAGTTCTTC
J: TRBJ2-7; D: TRBD2; size: .; V: TRBV28; CDR3: CASSLPAGGPYEQYF; DNA: TGTGCCAGCAGTTTACCAGCGGGAGGGCCCTACGAGCAGTACTTC
J: TRBJ2-7; D: .; size: .; V: TRBV6-6; CDR3: CASSIDWSYEQYF; DNA: TGTGCCAGCAGTATAGACTGGTCCTACGAGCAGTACTTC
J: TRBJ2-7; D: TRBD2; size: .; V: TRBV6-1; CDR3: CASSEAGGRYEQYF; DNA: TGTGCCAGCAGTGAAGCGGGAGGGCGGTACGAGCAGTACTTC
J: TRBJ2-3; D: TRBD1; size: .; V: TRBV28; CDR3: CASTGTGVPRGDTQYF; DNA: TGTGCCAGCACCGGGACAGGGGTCCCAAGGGGAGATACGCAGTATTTT
J: TRBJ1-1; D: TRBD1; size: .; V: TRBV9; CDR3: CASSVVTGGTEAFF; DNA: TGTGCCAGCAGCGTAGTGACAGGGGGCACTGAAGCTTTCTTT
J: TRBJ2-5; D: .; size: once; V: TRBV28; CDR3: CASSLGREETQYF; DNA: TGTGCCAGCAGTTTAGGCAGGGAAGAGACCCAGTACTTC
J: TRBJ2-3; D: .; size: .; V: TRBV11-3; CDR3: CASSLGATLGTDTQYF; DNA: TGTGCCAGCAGCTTAGGAGCGACTCTAGGCACAGATACGCAGTATTTT